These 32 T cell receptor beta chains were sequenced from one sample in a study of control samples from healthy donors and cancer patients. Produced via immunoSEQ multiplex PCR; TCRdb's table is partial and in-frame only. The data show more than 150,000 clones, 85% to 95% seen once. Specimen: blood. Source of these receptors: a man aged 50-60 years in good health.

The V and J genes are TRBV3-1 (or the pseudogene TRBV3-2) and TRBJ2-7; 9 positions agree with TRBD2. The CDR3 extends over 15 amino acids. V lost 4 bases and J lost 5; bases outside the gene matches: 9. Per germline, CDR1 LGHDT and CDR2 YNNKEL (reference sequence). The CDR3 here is CASSPGSGGLHEQYF. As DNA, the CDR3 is TGTGCCAGCAGCCCGGGTAGCGGGGGACTCCACGAGCAGTACTTC.

The CDR3: CASSLAGAGAAAYEQYF. In DNA form, the CDR3 reads TGCGCCAGCAGCTTGGCCGGGGCAGGGGCCGCCGCCTACGAGCAGTACTTC. The rearrangement joins TRBV5-1 to TRBJ2-7; TRBD1 might be the D (6 bases). V dropped 0 bases and J dropped 2 bases, with 18 bases sitting between them. Germline V lookup: CDR1 SGHRS, CDR2 YFSETQ. The CDR3 totals 17 residues.

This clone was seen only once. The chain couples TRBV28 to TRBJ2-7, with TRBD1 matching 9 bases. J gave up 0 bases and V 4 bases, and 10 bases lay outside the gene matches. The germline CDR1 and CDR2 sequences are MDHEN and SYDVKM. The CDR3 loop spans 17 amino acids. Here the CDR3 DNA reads TGTGCCAGCAGTTCCGGCGCCGGGACAGGGAACTCCTACGAGCAGTACTTC. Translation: CASSSGAGTGNSYEQYF.

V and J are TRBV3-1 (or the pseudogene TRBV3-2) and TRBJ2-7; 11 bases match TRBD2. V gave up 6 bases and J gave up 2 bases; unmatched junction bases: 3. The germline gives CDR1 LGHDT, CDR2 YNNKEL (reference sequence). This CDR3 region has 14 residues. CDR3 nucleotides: TGTGCCAGCAGTCTAGCGGGAGGTCCCTACGAGCAGTACTTC. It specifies CASSLAGGPYEQYF.

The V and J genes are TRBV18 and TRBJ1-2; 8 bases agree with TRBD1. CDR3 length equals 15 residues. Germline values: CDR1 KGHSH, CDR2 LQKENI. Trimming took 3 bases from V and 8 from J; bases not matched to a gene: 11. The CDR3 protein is CASSPSGQGIGGYTF. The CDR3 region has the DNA TGTGCCAGCTCACCCTCAGGACAGGGAATAGGCGGCTACACCTTC.

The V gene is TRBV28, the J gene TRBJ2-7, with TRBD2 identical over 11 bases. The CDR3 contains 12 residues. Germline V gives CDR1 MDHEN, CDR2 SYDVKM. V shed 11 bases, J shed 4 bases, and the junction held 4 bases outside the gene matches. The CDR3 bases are TGTGCCGTACTAGCGGGAGTGTACGAGCAGTACTTC. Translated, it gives CAVLAGVYEQYF. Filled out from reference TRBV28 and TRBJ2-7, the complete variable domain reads DVKVTQSSRYLVKRTGEKVFLECVQDMDHENMFWYRQDPGLGLRLIYFSYDVKMKEKGDIPEGYSVSREKKERFSLILESASTNQTSMYLCAVLAGVYEQYFGPGTRLTVT.

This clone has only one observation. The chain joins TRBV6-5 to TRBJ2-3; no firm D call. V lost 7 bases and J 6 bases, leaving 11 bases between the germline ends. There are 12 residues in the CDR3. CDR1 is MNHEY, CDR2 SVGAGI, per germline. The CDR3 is CASILRWDTQYF. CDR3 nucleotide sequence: TGTGCCAGCATCCTACGGTGGGATACGCAGTATTTT.

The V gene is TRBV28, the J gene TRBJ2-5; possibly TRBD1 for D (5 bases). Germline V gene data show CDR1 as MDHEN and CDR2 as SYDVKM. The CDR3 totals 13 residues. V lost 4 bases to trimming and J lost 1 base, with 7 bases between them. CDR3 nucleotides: TGTGCCAGCAGTTCAGGGCTCCAAGAGACCCAGTACTTC. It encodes CASSSGLQETQYF.

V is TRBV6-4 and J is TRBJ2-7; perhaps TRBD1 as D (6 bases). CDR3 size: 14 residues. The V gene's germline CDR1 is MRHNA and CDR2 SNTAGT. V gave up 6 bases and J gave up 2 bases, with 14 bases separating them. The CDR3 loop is CASSQGFGTYEQYF. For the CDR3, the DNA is TGTGCCAGCAGCCAGGGGTTTGGCACCTACGAGCAGTACTTC.

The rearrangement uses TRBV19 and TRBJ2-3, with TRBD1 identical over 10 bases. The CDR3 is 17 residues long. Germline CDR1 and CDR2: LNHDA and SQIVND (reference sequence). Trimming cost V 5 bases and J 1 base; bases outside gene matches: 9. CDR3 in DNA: TGTGCCAGTAGTGCCGCTCCCGGGACAGGGGGCACAGATACGCAGTATTTT. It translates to CASSAAPGTGGTDTQYF.

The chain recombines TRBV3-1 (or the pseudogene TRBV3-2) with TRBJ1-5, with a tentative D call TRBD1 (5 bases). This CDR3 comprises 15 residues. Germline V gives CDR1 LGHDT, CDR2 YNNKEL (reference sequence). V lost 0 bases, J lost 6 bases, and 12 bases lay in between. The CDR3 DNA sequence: TGTGCCAGCAGCCAAGATGCAGGGCCGCGTCAGCCCCAGCATTTT. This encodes CASSQDAGPRQPQHF.

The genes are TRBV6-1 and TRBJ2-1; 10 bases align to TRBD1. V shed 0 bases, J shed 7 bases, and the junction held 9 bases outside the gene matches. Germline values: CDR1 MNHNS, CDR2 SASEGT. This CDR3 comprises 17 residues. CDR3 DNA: TGTGCCAGCAGTGAAGCGCAGGGACAGGGGATAATAAATGAGCAGTTCTTC. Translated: CASSEAQGQGIINEQFF.

In nucleotides, the CDR3 is TGTGCCAGCCGCAGGGGGCTTGGAAACACCATATATTTT. Encoded protein: CASRRGLGNTIYF. The chain combines TRBV6-5 with TRBJ1-3, with 8 positions matching TRBD1. Germline V CDR1 and CDR2: MNHEY, SVGAGI. V was clipped by 8 bases and J by 3 bases; unmatched bases: 3. This CDR3 region has 13 residues.

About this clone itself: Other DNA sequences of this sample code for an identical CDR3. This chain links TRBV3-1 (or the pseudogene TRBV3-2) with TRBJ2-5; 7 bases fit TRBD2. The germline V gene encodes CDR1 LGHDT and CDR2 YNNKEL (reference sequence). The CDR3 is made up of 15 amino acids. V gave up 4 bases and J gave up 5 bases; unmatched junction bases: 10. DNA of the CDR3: TGTGCCAGCAGCCGGGATAGCGGGCCGCGGGAGACCCAGTACTTC. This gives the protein CASSRDSGPRETQYF.

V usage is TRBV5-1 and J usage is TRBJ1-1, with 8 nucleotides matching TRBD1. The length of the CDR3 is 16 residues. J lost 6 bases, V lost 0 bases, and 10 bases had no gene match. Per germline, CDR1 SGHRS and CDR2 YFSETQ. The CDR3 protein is CASSLGYDRGSPEAFF. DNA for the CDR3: TGCGCCAGCAGCTTGGGTTACGACAGGGGAAGTCCTGAAGCTTTCTTT.

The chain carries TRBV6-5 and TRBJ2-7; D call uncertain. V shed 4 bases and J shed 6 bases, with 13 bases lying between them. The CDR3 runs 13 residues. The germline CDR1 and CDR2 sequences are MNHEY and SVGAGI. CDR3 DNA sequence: TGTGCCAGCAGTTCGGGCAGTCTAAGCGAGCAGTACTTC. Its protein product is CASSSGSLSEQYF.

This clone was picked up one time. In DNA form, the CDR3 reads TGTGCCAGTGGACTAGCGGGAGGGAACGAGCAGTACTTC. It translates to CASGLAGGNEQYF. This chain joins TRBV28 and TRBJ2-7; TRBD2 matches 15 bases. The CDR3 loop spans 13 amino acids. The germline gives CDR1 MDHEN, CDR2 SYDVKM. V dropped 9 bases and J dropped 5; count of bases not matched to a gene: 2.

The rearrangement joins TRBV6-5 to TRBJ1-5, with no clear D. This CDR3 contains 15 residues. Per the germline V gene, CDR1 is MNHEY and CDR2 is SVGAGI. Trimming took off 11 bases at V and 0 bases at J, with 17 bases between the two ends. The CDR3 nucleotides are TGTGCCGCCGCCTACAGCACCTATAGCAATCAGCCCCAGCATTTT. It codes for CAAAYSTYSNQPQHF.

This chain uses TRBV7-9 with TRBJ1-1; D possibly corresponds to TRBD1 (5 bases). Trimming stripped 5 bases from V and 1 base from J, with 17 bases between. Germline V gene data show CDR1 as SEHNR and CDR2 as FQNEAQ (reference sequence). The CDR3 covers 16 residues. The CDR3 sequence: CASSPREVSGNTEAFF. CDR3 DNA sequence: TGTGCCAGCAGCCCCAGGGAGGTCTCTGGGAACACTGAAGCTTTCTTT.

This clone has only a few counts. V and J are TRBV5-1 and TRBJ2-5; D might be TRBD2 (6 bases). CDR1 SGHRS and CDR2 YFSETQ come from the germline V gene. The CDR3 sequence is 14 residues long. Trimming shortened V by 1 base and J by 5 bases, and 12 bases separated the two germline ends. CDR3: CASSLFPGRETQYF. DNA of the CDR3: TGCGCCAGCAGCTTGTTTCCAGGGAGGGAGACCCAGTACTTC. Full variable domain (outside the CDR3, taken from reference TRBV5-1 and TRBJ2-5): KAGVTQTPRYLIKTRGQQVTLSCSPISGHRSVSWYQQTPGQGLQFLFEYFSETQRNKGNFPGRFSGRQFSNSRSEMNVSTLELGDSALYLCASSLFPGRETQYFGPGTRLLVL.

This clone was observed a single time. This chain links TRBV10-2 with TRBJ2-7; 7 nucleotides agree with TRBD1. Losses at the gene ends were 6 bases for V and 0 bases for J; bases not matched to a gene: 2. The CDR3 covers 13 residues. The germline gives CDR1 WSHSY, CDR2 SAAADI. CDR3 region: CASSRDSSYEQYF. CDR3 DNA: TGCGCCAGCAGCAGGGACAGCTCCTACGAGCAGTACTTC.

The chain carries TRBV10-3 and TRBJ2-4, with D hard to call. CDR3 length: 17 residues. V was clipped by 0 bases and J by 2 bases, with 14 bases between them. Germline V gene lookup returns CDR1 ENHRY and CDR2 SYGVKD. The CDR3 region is CAISESEVNLTKNIQYF. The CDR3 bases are TGTGCCATCAGTGAGTCTGAGGTCAATCTAACCAAAAACATTCAGTACTTC.

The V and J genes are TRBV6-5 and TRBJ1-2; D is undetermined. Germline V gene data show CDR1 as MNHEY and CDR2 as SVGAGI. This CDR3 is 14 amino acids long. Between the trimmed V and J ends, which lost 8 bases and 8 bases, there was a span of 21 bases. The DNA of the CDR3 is TGTGCCAGCTCCGCTCGGCTCGAGGACGAGGGCTACACCTTC. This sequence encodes CASSARLEDEGYTF.

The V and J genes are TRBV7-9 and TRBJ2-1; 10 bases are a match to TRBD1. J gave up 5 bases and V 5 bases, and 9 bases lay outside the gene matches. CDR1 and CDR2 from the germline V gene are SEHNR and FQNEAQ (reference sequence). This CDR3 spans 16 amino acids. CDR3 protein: CASSQLDRGPDNEQFF. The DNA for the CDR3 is TGTGCCAGCAGCCAACTTGACAGGGGGCCGGACAATGAGCAGTTCTTC.

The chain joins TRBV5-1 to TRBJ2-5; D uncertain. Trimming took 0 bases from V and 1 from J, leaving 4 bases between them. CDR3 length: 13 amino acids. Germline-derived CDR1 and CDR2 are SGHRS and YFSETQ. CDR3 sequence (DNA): TGCGCCAGCAGCTTGGCCGTCCAAGAGACCCAGTACTTC. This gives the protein CASSLAVQETQYF.

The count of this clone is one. CDR3: CASSLAGQASYEQYF. In DNA, the CDR3 is TGTGCCAGCAGCTTGGCCGGGCAGGCCTCCTACGAGCAGTACTTC. This rearrangement joins TRBV5-6 to TRBJ2-7; D gene uncertain. Germline lookup yields CDR1 SGHDT and CDR2 YYEEEE. With 0 bases removed from V and 0 bases from J, the gap between germline ends came to 10 bases. The CDR3 runs 15 residues.

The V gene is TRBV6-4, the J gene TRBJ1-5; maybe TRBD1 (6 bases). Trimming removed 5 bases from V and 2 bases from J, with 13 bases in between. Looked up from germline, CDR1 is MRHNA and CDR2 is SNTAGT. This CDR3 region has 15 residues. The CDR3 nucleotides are TGTGCCAGCAGTCCACAGGGATCGGGCAATCAGCCCCAGCATTTT. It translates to CASSPQGSGNQPQHF.

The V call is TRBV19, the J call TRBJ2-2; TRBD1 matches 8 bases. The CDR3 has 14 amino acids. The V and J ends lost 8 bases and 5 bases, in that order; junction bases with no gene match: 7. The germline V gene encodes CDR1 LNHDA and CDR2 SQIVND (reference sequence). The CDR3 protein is CASAGQGQTGELFF. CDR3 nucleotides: TGTGCCAGTGCTGGACAGGGTCAAACCGGGGAGCTGTTTTTT. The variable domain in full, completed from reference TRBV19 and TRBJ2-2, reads DGGITQSPKYLFRKEGQNVTLSCEQNLNHDAMYWYRQDPGQGLRLIYYSQIVNDFQKGDIAEGYSVSREKKESFPLTVTSAQKNPTAFYLCASAGQGQTGELFFGEGSRLTVL.

CDR3 loop: CASSPPAPKNYEQYF. Here the CDR3 DNA reads TGTGCCAGCTCACCACCGGCTCCCAAAAACTACGAGCAGTACTTC. This sequence joins TRBV18 and TRBJ2-7; D remains ambiguous. V shed 0 bases and J shed 3 bases, with 12 bases lying between them. The CDR3 is made up of 15 amino acids. Looked up from germline, CDR1 is KGHSH and CDR2 is LQKENI.

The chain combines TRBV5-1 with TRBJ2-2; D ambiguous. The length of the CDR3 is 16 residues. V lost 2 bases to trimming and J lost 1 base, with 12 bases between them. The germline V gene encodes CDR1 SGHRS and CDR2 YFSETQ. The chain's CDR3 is CASSLREKLNTGELFF. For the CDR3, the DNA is TGCGCCAGCAGCTTAAGGGAAAAGCTGAACACCGGGGAGCTGTTTTTT. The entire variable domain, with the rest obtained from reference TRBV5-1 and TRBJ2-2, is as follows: KAGVTQTPRYLIKTRGQQVTLSCSPISGHRSVSWYQQTPGQGLQFLFEYFSETQRNKGNFPGRFSGRQFSNSRSEMNVSTLELGDSALYLCASSLREKLNTGELFFGEGSRLTVL.

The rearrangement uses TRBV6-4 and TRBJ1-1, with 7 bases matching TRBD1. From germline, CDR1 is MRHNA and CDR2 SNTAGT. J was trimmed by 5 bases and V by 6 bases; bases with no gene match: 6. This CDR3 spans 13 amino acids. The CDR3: CASSQGGRTEAFF. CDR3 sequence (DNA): TGTGCCAGCAGCCAGGGGGGCAGGACTGAAGCTTTCTTT.

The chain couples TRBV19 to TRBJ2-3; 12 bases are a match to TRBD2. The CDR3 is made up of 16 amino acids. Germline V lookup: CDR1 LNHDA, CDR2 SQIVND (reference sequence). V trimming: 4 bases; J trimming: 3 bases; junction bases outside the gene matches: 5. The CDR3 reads CASSSKGTSGTDTQYF. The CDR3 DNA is TGTGCCAGTAGTAGTAAGGGGACTAGCGGGACAGATACGCAGTATTTT.